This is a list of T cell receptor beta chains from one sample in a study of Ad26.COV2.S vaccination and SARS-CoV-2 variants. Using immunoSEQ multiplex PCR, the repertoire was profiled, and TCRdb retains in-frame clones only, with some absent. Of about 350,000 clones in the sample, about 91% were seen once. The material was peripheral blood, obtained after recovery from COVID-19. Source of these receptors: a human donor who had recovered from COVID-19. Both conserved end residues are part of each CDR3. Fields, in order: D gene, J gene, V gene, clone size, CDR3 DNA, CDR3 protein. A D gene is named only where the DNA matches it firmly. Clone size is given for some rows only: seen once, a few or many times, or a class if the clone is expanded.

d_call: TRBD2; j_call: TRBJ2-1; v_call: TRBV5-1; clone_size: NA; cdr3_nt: TGCGCCAGCAGCAGTTCGACTAGCGGGGGGGCATACAATGAGCAGTTCTTC; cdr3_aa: CASSSSTSGGAYNEQFF
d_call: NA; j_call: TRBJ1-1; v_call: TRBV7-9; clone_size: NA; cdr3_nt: TGTGCCAGCACCTTGGGCGAAGATATGAACACTGAAGCTTTCTTT; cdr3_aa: CASTLGEDMNTEAFF
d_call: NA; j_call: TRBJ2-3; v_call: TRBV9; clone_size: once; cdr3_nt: TGTGCCAGCAGCGTAGAGGGCCAAAACACAGATACGCAGTATTTT; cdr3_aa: CASSVEGQNTDTQYF
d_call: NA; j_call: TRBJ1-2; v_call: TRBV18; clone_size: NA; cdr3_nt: TGTGCCAGCTCACCATCCGAAGGGGGGGTATATGGCTACACCTTC; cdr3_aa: CASSPSEGGVYGYTF
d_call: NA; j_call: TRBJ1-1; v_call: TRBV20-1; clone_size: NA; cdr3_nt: TGCAGTGCTAGTAGTTCGGGGGGTTCTACTGAAGCTTTCTTT; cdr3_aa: CSASSSGGSTEAFF
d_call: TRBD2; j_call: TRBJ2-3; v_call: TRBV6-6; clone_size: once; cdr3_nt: TGTGCCAGCAGCCGAATCTTACTAGCGGGGGATACAGATACGCAGTATTTT; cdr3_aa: CASSRILLAGDTDTQYF
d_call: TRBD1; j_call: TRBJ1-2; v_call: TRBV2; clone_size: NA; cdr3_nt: TGTGCCAGCAGTCCGCAGGGGGCGGGTTATGGCTACACCTTC; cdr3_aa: CASSPQGAGYGYTF
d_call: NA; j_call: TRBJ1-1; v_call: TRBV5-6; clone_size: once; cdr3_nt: TGTGCCAGCAGCTTAGTGCCGGGGATGAACACTGAAGCTTTCTTT; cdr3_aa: CASSLVPGMNTEAFF
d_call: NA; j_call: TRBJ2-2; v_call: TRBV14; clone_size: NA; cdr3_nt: TGTGCCAGCAGCCAAGACCACTCCGGGGAGCTGTTTTTT; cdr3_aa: CASSQDHSGELFF
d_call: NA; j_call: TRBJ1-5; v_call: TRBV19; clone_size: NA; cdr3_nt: TGTGCCAGGGGGACGGCAGAGCCCCAGCATTTT; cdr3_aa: CARGTAEPQHF
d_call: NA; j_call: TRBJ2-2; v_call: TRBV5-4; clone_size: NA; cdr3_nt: TGTGCCAGCAGCCCCCTCAGTGGAGGCACCGGGGAGCTGTTTTTT; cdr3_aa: CASSPLSGGTGELFF
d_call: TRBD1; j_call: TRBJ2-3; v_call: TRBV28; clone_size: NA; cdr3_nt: TGTGCCAGCAGTCGACAGGGGATAGTTACAGATACGCAGTATTTT; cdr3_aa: CASSRQGIVTDTQYF
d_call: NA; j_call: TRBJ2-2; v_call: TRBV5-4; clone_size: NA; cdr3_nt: TGTGCCAGCAGCTTGGAGGCCAACACCGGGGAGCTGTTTTTT; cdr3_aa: CASSLEANTGELFF
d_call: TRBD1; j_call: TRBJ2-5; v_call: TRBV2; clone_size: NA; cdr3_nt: TGTGCCAGCAGCGCCGTCTCAGGGGGCGAGACCCAGTACTTC; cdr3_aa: CASSAVSGGETQYF
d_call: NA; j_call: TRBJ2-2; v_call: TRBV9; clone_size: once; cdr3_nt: TGTGCCAGCAGCTTTCGACCCAGGGTTTCCCCGAACACCGGGGAGCTGTTTTTT; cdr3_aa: CASSFRPRVSPNTGELFF
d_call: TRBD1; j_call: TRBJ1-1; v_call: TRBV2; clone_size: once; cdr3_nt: TGTGCCAGCAGTGAGTCCCCAGGGGGCACTGAAGCTTTCTTT; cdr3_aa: CASSESPGGTEAFF
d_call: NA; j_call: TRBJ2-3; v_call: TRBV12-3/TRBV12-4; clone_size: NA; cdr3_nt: TGTGCCAGCAGCCCGAGGCGCTGGGCGCAGTATTTT; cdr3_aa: CASSPRRWAQYF
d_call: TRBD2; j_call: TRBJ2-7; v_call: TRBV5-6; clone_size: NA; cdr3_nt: TGTGCCAGCAGCTTTCTGACTAGCGGGTCCTACGAGCAGTACTTC; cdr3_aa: CASSFLTSGSYEQYF
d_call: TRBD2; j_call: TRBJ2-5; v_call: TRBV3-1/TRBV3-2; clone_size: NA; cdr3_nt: TGTGCCAGCAGCCAATACGGACTAGAAGAGACCCAGTACTTC; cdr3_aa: CASSQYGLEETQYF
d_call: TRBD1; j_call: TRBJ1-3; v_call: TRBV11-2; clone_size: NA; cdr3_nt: TGTGCCAGCAGCTTAGAGGGGACAGTCGGCTCTGGAAACACCATATATTTT; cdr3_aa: CASSLEGTVGSGNTIYF
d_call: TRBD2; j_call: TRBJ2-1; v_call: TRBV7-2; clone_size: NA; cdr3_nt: TGTGCCAGCAGGAGCGGGGGGCCCCATGAGCAGTTCTTC; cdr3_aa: CASRSGGPHEQFF
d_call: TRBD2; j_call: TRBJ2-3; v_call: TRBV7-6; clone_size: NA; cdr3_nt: TGTGCCAGCAGCTTACCGGGACTAGCGGGGGCTAGCACAGATACGCAGTATTTT; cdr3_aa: CASSLPGLAGASTDTQYF
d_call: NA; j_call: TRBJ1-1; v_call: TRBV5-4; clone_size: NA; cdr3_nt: TGTGCCAGCAGCTTGGGGCCGAACACTGAAGCTTTCTTT; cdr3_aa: CASSLGPNTEAFF
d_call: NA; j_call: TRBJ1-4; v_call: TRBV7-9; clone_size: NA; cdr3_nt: TGTGCCAGCAGCTGGGGGACGGAAAAACTGTTTTTT; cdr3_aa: CASSWGTEKLFF
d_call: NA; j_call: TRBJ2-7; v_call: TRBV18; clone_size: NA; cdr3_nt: TGTGCCAGCTCACCACCGAGGGTATTAGCGGAACCCTACGAGCAGTACTTC; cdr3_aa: CASSPPRVLAEPYEQYF
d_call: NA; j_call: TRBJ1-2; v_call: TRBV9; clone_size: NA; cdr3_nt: TGTGCCAGCAGTGGGGGTCCAGGGATTTGGGCTAACTATGGCTACACCTTC; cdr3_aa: CASSGGPGIWANYGYTF
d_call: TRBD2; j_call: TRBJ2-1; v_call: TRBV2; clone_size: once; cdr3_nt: TGTGCCAGTGGTGGGGAGCGGGGGGGTGAGCAGTTCTTC; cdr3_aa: CASGGERGGEQFF
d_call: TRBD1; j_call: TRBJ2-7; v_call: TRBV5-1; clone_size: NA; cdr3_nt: TGCGCCAGCAGCTTGGGGGCAGGGGGCATCGACGAGCAGTACTTC; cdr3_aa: CASSLGAGGIDEQYF
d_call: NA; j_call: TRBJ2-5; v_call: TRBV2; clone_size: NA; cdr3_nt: TGTGCCAGCAGTGATCCAGCGGTCTACCAAGAGACCCAGTACTTC; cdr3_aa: CASSDPAVYQETQYF
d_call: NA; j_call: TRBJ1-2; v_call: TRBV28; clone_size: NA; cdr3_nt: TGTGCCAGCAGACCTCCGTCGGGCAATGGCTACACCTTC; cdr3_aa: CASRPPSGNGYTF
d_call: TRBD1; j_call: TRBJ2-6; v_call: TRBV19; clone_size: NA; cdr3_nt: TGTGCCAGTAGGACAGGGACTGGGGCCAACGTCCTGACTTTC; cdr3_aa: CASRTGTGANVLTF
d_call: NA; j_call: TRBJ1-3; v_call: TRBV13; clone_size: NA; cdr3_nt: TGTGCCAGCAGCTTATTTGGCACCGAATTTCCTGGAAACACCATATATTTT; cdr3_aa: CASSLFGTEFPGNTIYF
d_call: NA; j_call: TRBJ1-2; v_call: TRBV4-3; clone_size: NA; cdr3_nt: TGCGCCAGCAGCCGAGCGGGCACTGGGGGGCCTACCTTTGGCTACACCTTC; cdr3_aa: CASSRAGTGGPTFGYTF
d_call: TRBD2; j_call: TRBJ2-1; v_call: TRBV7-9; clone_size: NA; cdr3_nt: TGTGCCAGCAGCTTAGCGACTAGCGGGGGTCATCCTGCTCTGCAGTTCTTC; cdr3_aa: CASSLATSGGHPALQFF
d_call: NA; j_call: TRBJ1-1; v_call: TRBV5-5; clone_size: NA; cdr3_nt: TGTGCCAGCAGCTTGGCCGGGACGGAGGGCGCTGAAGCTTTCTTT; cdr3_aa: CASSLAGTEGAEAFF
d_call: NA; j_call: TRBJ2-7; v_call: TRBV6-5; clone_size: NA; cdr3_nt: TGTGCCAGCAGTCCCCGTCGTAGCGAGCAGTACTTC; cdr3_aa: CASSPRRSEQYF
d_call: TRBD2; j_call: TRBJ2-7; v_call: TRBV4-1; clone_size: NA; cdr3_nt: TGCGCCAGCAGCCAAGGGACGGGAGGGGGCTCCTACGAGCAGTACTTC; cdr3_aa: CASSQGTGGGSYEQYF
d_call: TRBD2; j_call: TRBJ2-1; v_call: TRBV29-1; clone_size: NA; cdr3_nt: TGCAGCGTAAAGCGGGGGGGCGGGAATGAGCAGTTCTTC; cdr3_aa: CSVKRGGGNEQFF
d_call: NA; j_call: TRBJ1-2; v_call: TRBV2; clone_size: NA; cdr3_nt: TGTGCCAGCAGTGAGAGGACGGCTTATGGCTACACCTTC; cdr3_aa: CASSERTAYGYTF
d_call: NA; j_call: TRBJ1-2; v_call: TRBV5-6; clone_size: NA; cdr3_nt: TGTGCCAGCAGTTCTTACCTACTCGACAAGCTAGGCTATGGCTACACCTTC; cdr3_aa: CASSSYLLDKLGYGYTF
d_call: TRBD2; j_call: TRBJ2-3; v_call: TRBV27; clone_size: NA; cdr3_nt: TGTGCCAGCAGTACAGCGGGGGGCCCCACAGATACGCAGTATTTT; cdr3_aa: CASSTAGGPTDTQYF
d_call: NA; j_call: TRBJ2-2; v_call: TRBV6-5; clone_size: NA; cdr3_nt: TGTGCCAGCAGTTACGTCAGTTCCCCCGGGGAGCTGTTTTTT; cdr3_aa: CASSYVSSPGELFF
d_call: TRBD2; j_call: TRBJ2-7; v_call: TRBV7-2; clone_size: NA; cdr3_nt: TGTGCCAGCAGCGCCGGACCCCGGGGGGAGTACTTC; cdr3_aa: CASSAGPRGEYF
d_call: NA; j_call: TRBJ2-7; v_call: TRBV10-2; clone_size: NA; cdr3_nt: TGCGCCAGCAGTGAGTCTCGGGGACAGCAGTACTTC; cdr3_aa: CASSESRGQQYF
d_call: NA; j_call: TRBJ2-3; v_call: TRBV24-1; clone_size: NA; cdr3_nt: TGTGCCACCAGTGATTTGTCAGATACGCAGTATTTT; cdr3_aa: CATSDLSDTQYF
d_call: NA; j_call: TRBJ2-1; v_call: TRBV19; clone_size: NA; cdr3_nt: TGTGCCTCCCAGGAGGGAACGAGCTCCTACAATGAGCAGTTCTTC; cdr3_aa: CASQEGTSSYNEQFF
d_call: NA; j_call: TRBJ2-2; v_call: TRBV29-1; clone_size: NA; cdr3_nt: TGCAGCGTTGTGGGACAGAACACCGGGGAGCTGTTTTTT; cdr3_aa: CSVVGQNTGELFF
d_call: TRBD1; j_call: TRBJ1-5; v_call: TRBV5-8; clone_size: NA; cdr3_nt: TGTGCCAGCAGCTTGCGTCGGGGACAGCGATCCTATAGCAATCAGCCCCAGCATTTT; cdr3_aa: CASSLRRGQRSYSNQPQHF